The entry below gives a single TCR beta chain sequence along with its context. Clones were sequenced by immunoSEQ multiplex PCR, and TCRdb holds only the in-frame ones, with some missing. The sample carries approximately 28,000 clones, 85% to 90% recorded once. Control samples were healthy donors' buffy coats. Germline V CDR1 and CDR2: KGHSH, LQKENI. The V and J ends lost 1 base and 3 bases, in that order; junction bases with no gene match: 1. The CDR3 has 15 amino acids. This sample was included in a study of STAT5B mutations in CD4+ large granular lymphocyte leukemia. This TCR derives from a human donor in good health. Input material: CD4+ T cells from blood buffy coats. This chain uses TRBV18 with TRBJ2-1, with TRBD1 identical over 9 bases. DNA of the CDR3: TGTGCCAGCTCACCACGGGACAGGGACTACAATGAGCAGTTCTTC. It codes for CASSPRDRDYNEQFF.